These T cell receptor beta chains were read from a single sample in a study of technical replicates of blood from several donors. The table came from immunoSEQ multiplex PCR; TCRdb's copy has only in-frame clones and leaves some out. Counted here are around 80,000 clones, 75% to 90% occurring once; the ten biggest clones make up about 0.38%. The material sequenced was T cells isolated from PBMCs. The source is a human donor in good health. CDR3s include the opening cysteine and the closing phenylalanine or tryptophan.

CASRTTSNQPQHF	TRBV6-5	TRBJ1-5
CASSGQGRNIQYF	TRBV2	TRBJ2-4
CAWQGVPYEQYF	TRBV30	TRBJ2-7
CASSSTLGGGTGVTFF	TRBV11-2	TRBJ1-1
CASSLVSGRNTEAFF	TRBV7-9	TRBJ1-1
CASSYGLPYEQYF	TRBV19	TRBJ2-7
CASSPIRQGYEQYF	TRBV7-9	TRBJ2-7
CASSHQGFANYGYTF	TRBV19	TRBJ1-2
CASSFLSPREANEQFF	TRBV11-3	TRBJ2-1
CASSLPVSGRDEQFF	TRBV28	TRBJ2-1
CASSYRLVEKLFF	TRBV2	TRBJ1-4
CASSSSPGAYEQYF	TRBV7-6	TRBJ2-7
CASSPFSSPIPYEQYF	TRBV9	TRBJ2-7
CASSPVQGEQYF	TRBV7-2	TRBJ2-7
CASSIQGQMNTEAFF	TRBV7-3	TRBJ1-1
CASSLLLAGGEQFF	TRBV7-3	TRBJ2-1
CASTLAGTITDTQYF	TRBV11-2	TRBJ2-3
CASSAGQSNTIYF	TRBV9	TRBJ1-3
CASSHLTSGSSETQYF	TRBV4-1	TRBJ2-5
CASSLLVSHEQYF	TRBV11-2	TRBJ2-7
CASRDRVRETQYF	TRBV6-1	TRBJ2-5
CASTSKPGQVYGYTF	TRBV5-1	TRBJ1-2
CASRERTTYEQYF	TRBV6-5	TRBJ2-7
CASKEGSRELFF	TRBV27	TRBJ2-2
CASMPTVYQETQYF	TRBV19	TRBJ2-5
CASSFRTGGADTQYF	TRBV27	TRBJ2-3
CASSLSRDTQYF	TRBV27	TRBJ2-3
CASSLLGTGELFF	TRBV2	TRBJ2-2
CASSPGTSGFQETQYF	TRBV27	TRBJ2-5
CASSFPSQAGEDTQYF	TRBV28	TRBJ2-3
CASSVDPIPTGPNYGYTF	TRBV9	TRBJ1-2
CASTVGAGGPREQYF	TRBV7-9	TRBJ2-7
CASSAPDNEQFF	TRBV2	TRBJ2-1
CASSVQEPQHF	TRBV2	TRBJ1-5
CAWSVPRLAGEYEQYF	TRBV30	TRBJ2-7
CASSLIQNTEAFF	TRBV7-3	TRBJ1-1